The clone carrying this TCR beta chain was seen a few times. Its matching antigen is unknown. Each CDR3 protein gets one entry after TCRdb re-called the RT-PCR reads with MiXCR. The sample lists approximately 730,000 distinct CDR3 sequences; approximately 14% were seen once. This specimen belongs to a study of response to subunit inactivated influenza vaccine. Findings and caveats of the study: That few new T cells are recruited by each seasonal influenza vaccination was the authors' suggestion.

The germline V gene encodes CDR1 DFQATT and CDR2 SNEGSKA (reference sequence). This CDR3 comprises 13 residues. Trimming stripped 0 bases from V and 6 bases from J, with 9 bases between. This TCR was recovered from a man in his fifties who received an inactivated influenza vaccine. The source was PBMCs from blood, collected 14 days before vaccination. V gene TRBV20-1 combines with J gene TRBJ1-5; D unclear. This chain's CDR3 is CSARDSRGQPQHF. The CDR3 nucleotides are TGCAGTGCTAGAGATAGTCGAGGTCAGCCCCAGCATTTT.